This TCR beta chain appears in the sequencing data of a study of vaccination effects on CD4 cells after COVID-19 (dated by TCRdb to the early 2020s). In the study overall: Across the study, the median time from the second dose to post-vaccine sampling was 72 days (range 14 to 241). The Oncomine TCR Beta short-read assay on an Illumina iSeq 100 was used to sequence cultures from other donors in the study. The full study included 9 to 10 COVID-19 convalescent patients and several SARS-CoV-2-naive healthy vaccine recipients. SARS-CoV-2 spike-specific CD4+ TCR repertoires from before and after mRNA vaccination were compared in COVID-19 convalescent patients and in infection-naive vaccine recipients.

V ends up 5 bases short and J 1 base short, with an unmatched junction base count of 3. The CDR3 starts with the cysteine, ends with the phenylalanine, and has 15 residues. Here the CDR3 DNA is all that survives: 45 bases in frame from base 1. The germline V gene (reference sequence) supplies CDR1 LNHDA and CDR2 SQIVND. The ViraFEST assay stimulated PBMC with viral peptide pools and then used TCR sequencing to identify antigen-specific CD4+ T cell clonotypes by expansion. After approximately 11 days of culture, CD4+ T cells were isolated with the EasySep CD4+ T cell isolation kit. Each participant received two doses of an mRNA SARS-CoV-2 vaccine, either BNT162b2 or mRNA-1273. Healthy vaccine recipients had no prior SARS-CoV-2 infection, confirmed by negative nucleocapsid antibodies before and after vaccination. Approximately 2 million PBMC per well were cultured in IMDM with roughly 5% human AB serum, 10 IU/ml IL-2 and gentamicin, plus 10 ug/ml peptides. Half of the culture medium was replaced with fresh IL-2-containing medium on days 3 and 7. Unless otherwise noted, each peptide stimulation condition was cultured in triplicate wells. PBMC were separated from whole blood using Ficoll-Paque Plus gradient centrifugation and were then either cryopreserved at -140C or used fresh. The overlapping peptide pools covered the spike proteins of SARS-CoV-2 as well as those of the common cold coronaviruses HCoV-NL63, HCoV-OC43 and HCoV-229E. The QIAamp micro DNA kit was used to extract genomic DNA from the cultured CD4+ T cells.

Findings and caveats that apply to the study as a whole: In healthy vaccine recipients, vaccine-induced clones were almost all SARS-CoV-2 mono-reactive, with only 1 of 255 being cross-reactive with common cold coronaviruses. Both infection-induced and vaccine-induced clones contracted markedly at late post-vaccination timepoints, which is consistent with waning T cell responses. Limitations of the study were the small number of convalescent patients and the absence of early post-infection timepoints.

This clone has more than one count but fewer than ten. Its antigen is not yet known. The sample holds no much larger clone one base away, and base qualities are not on file. The method was the immunoSEQ multiplex PCR assay. TCR beta CDR3 sequencing was performed on DNA from the cultured, isolated CD4+ T cells. Regarding the original processing steps: The analysis removed non-productive TCR sequences, trimmed reads to the CDR3 region, and retained only CDR3s that were 7 or more amino acids long. The MANAFEST web app was used to pick out antigen-specific clonotypes by comparing their expansion in peptide wells with that in reference cultures. To be called positive, a clone needed expansion at FDR<0.05 compared with the reference and with all other wells, an odds ratio greater than 5, and a frequency greater than 0.1% in two replicate wells. Clonotypes significantly expanded in SARS-CoV-2 spike wells and in at least one common cold coronavirus spike condition were defined as cross-reactive. Levenshtein distance calculated with the stringdist R package was used to assess CDR3 similarity, and unrooted trees were constructed with ape in R 3.6.1. The table was pulled from immuneACCESS by TCRdb, which kept in-frame rearrangements only. Such tables lose some clones; where checked, under half of the loss comes from unresolved V genes, and the rest has no known cause. V and J calls and clone size come straight from that table; D and trimming were deduced from the DNA. The sample has approximately 70,000 clones on record, around three quarters of them singletons. Together, the top ten hold 0.85% to 1% of the sample.

This sequence was found in a human donor who received a COVID-19 vaccine. The sequence is built from TRBV19 and TRBJ1-5, and 9 junction bases match TRBD1. This specimen consisted of CD4+ T cells from PBMCs cultured with HCoV-OC43 spike peptides, obtained after COVID-19 vaccination. The cell subset or site label here, explained by the study, means: HCoV-OC43 spike overlapping peptide pool stimulation. The DNA is TGTGCCAGTAGTCGGGACAGGGCCAGCAATCAGCCCCAGCATTTT. It is translated as CASSRDRASNQPQHF. Joined to the reference TRBV19 and TRBJ1-5 proteins, this CDR3 gives the full variable domain: DGGITQSPKYLFRKEGQNVTLSCEQNLNHDAMYWYRQDPGQGLRLIYYSQIVNDFQKGDIAEGYSVSREKKESFPLTVTSAQKNPTAFYLCASSRDRASNQPQHFGDGTRLSIL.